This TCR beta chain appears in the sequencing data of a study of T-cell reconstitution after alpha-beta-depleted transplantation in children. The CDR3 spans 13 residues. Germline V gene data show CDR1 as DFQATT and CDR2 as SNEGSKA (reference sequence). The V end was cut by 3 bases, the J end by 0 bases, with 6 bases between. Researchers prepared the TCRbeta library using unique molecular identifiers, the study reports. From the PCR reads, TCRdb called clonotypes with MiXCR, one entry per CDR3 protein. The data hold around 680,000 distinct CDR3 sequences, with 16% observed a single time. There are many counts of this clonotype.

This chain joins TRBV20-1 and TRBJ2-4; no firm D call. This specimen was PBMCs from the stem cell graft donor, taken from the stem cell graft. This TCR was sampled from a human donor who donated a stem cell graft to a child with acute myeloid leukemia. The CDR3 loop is CSASGEAKNIQYF. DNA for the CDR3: TGCAGTGCTAGCGGCGAAGCCAAAAACATTCAGTACTTC.